The 12 T cell receptor beta chains in this list originate from one sample, sequenced in a study of cytomegalovirus exposure and HLA in healthy donors (dated by TCRdb to about 2017). Receptor libraries were prepared by the immunoSEQ multiplex PCR assay. A mixture of 60 forward primers for TCR Vbeta segments and 13 reverse primers for TCR Jbeta segments was used in the multiplex PCR. TCRdb carries this immuneACCESS record with in-frame sequences only. Its versions omit some clonotypes, under half of them owing to an unresolved V gene in the studies checked, with the rest unexplained. The sample profile shows 70,000 to 95,000 clones; 75% of them were found once. The ten largest make up approximately 2% of the sample. Sequenced input: PBMCs. These TCRs come from a man aged 35 to 55 in good health and CMV-seronegative.

This clone has only one observation. The V call is TRBV2, the J call TRBJ1-1, with 7 bases fitting TRBD1. The CDR3 is 16 residues long. CDR1 and CDR2 from the germline V gene are SNHLY and FYNNEI. Trimming at V came to 7 bases and at J to 5 bases, leaving 16 bases not matched to a gene. CDR3 in amino acids: CASIIRGRGTGTEAFF. For the CDR3, the DNA is TGTGCCAGCATCATTAGGGGGCGCGGAACTGGTACTGAAGCTTTCTTT.

The chain employs TRBV6-5 and TRBJ1-6; no clear D gene. CDR1 is MNHEY, CDR2 SVGAGI, per germline. The V end lost 0 bases, the J end lost 0 bases, and 6 bases lay between the germline ends. This CDR3 contains 16 residues. The CDR3 DNA reads as TGTGCCAGCAGTTACTCCAGGTTCTCCTATAATTCACCCCTCCACTTT. Its protein is CASSYSRFSYNSPLHF.

The count of this clone is one. J is TRBJ2-7 and V is TRBV9, with 7 bases identical to TRBD1. The junction had 12 bases not matched to a gene; V was cut back by 3 bases and J by 6 bases. Germline V gives CDR1 SGDLS, CDR2 YYNGEE. This CDR3 spans 15 amino acids. The CDR3 DNA follows: TGTGCCAGCAGCGCTACACAGGGGTCGAGTTTCGAGCAGTACTTC. Translated: CASSATQGSSFEQYF.

The genes are TRBV5-4 and TRBJ2-2; 8 positions agree with TRBD1. Germline lookup yields CDR1 SGHNT and CDR2 YYREEE (reference sequence). J gave up 6 bases and V 4 bases, and 11 bases lay outside the gene matches. There are 16 residues in the CDR3. The CDR3 reads CASSKDRVLPAGELFF. Written as DNA, the CDR3 is TGTGCCAGCAGCAAGGACAGGGTCCTACCGGCCGGGGAGCTGTTTTTT.

The J gene is TRBJ1-5, the V gene TRBV27; D may be TRBD1 (5 bases). The V gene's germline CDR1 is MNHEY and CDR2 SMNVEV (reference sequence). This CDR3 is 15 amino acids long. The ends were cut back, 0 bases at V and 9 bases at J, with 15 bases in the middle. The CDR3 nucleotides read TGTGCCAGCAGTTTATCCGGGGGGACCTTCAGGCCCCAGCATTTT. Translation: CASSLSGGTFRPQHF.

The chain recombines TRBV27 with TRBJ2-3; TRBD2 matches at 9 bases. V lost 5 bases to trimming and J lost 1 base; unmatched junction nucleotides: 7. Germline V gene lookup returns CDR1 MNHEY and CDR2 SMNVEV (reference sequence). The CDR3 spans 16 residues. CDR3: CASSPPSGTGTDTQYF. The DNA for the CDR3 is TGTGCCAGCAGTCCACCTAGCGGGACTGGCACAGATACGCAGTATTTT.

The chain carries TRBV28 and TRBJ1-2; D is undetermined. This CDR3 has 13 amino acids. Germline V gene lookup returns CDR1 MDHEN and CDR2 SYDVKM. Trimming left V 6 bases short and J 8 bases short, with 16 bases between. The DNA for the CDR3 is TGTGCCAGCAGGTTACCCGGGGTGAGAGGCTACACCTTC. Its protein product is CASRLPGVRGYTF.

The V and J genes are TRBV5-6 and TRBJ2-7, with D unresolved. V was trimmed by 5 bases and J by 0 bases, leaving 18 bases between them. The CDR3 is 16 residues long. In germline, CDR1 is SGHDT, CDR2 YYEEEE. CDR3 in DNA: TGTGCCAGCAGTCCCCTTTCCGGGTCGAGCTCCTACGAGCAGTACTTC. It translates to CASSPLSGSSSYEQYF.

The chain's CDR3 is CASRPRESDSPLHF. The CDR3 nucleotides are TGTGCCAGCAGGCCGCGGGAATCCGATTCACCCCTCCACTTT. The chain links TRBV7-9 to TRBJ1-6; no firm D call. The germline V gene encodes CDR1 SEHNR and CDR2 FQNEAQ (reference sequence). V lost 6 bases and J 8 bases, leaving 14 bases between the germline ends. This CDR3 region has 14 residues.

The chain recombines TRBV29-1 with TRBJ1-2, with D hard to call. Germline V lookup: CDR1 SQVTM, CDR2 ANQGSEA. The germline V and J ends were trimmed by 5 bases and 8 bases, with 12 bases remaining between them. This CDR3 comprises 11 residues. CDR3 in DNA: TGCAGCGTTCATACCGGCGGGGGCTACACCTTC. Its protein product is CSVHTGGGYTF.

The CDR3 region has the DNA TGTGCCAGCAGCCAAGGGACACCCGGGGCCAACGTCCTGACTTTC. This encodes CASSQGTPGANVLTF. J is TRBJ2-6 and V is TRBV14, with D possibly TRBD1 on 5 matching bases. Deletions cut 1 base from V and 4 bases from J, with 8 bases between. The CDR3 spans 15 residues. Germline V gene sequence: CDR1 SGHDN, CDR2 FVKESK.

In this sample, this clone turned up a few times. The chain couples TRBV10-3 to TRBJ1-5, with 7 bases fitting TRBD1. Germline CDR1 is ENHRY and CDR2 is SYGVKD. The CDR3 sequence is 14 residues long. Unmatched junction bases numbered 1, after V lost 4 bases and J lost 1 base. The CDR3 protein is CAISAGQSNQPQHF. The CDR3 coding sequence is TGTGCCATCAGTGCGGGACAGAGCAATCAGCCCCAGCATTTT.